This T cell receptor (beta chain) came from a study of T-cell memory formation after mild COVID-19. CDR3 length: 15 amino acids. Germline-derived CDR1 and CDR2 are LGHNA and YSLEER. The ends were cut back, 1 base at V and 4 bases at J, with 8 bases in the middle. TCRdb used MiXCR to reprocess the 5' RACE reads, holding one entry per CDR3 protein. The sample contains under 300,000 distinct CDR3 sequences, around 8% of which appear only once. Comment on this clonotype: Its specificity is unknown.

Notes on the study in general: The appearance of some responding clones in pre-infection memory suggested that cross-reactive memory joined.

The clonotype was recovered from a young man who had mild COVID-19 (a few samples of this study predate the infection). Cell type and time point are not known. This sequence joins TRBV4-3 and TRBJ1-6; no clear D gene. Material for sequencing was PBMCs or a T cell subset sorted from them (not recorded which). The CDR3 DNA reads TGCGCCAGCAGCCAAGTTGGCGGTTATAATTCACCCCTCCACTTT. Its protein product is CASSQVGGYNSPLHF.